This passage covers 15 T cell receptor beta chains from one sample sequenced in a study of T cells expressing NK-cell markers. Each CDR3 protein gets one entry in TCRdb, which reprocessed the 5' RACE reads and gives no DNA. With about 260,000 distinct CDR3 sequences in the sample, the ten largest clones hold more than 3.5%. Sequenced input: blood T cells: a sorted CD56 or NKG2C T cell subset, CD4+ or CD8+ T cells, or bulk PBMC T cells (not recorded which). These receptors were taken from a woman aged 18 to 75 in good health.

The rearrangement links TRBV11-1 to TRBJ2-1; the D call of TRBD2 rests on TCRdb alone, since no DNA is present to check it. Germline CDR1 is SGHAT and CDR2 is FQDESV (reference sequence). CDR3 length equals 17 residues. The CDR3 protein is CASSLRLTSGGYNEQFF.

The CDR3 sequence is CASSPRGLDTEAFF. This chain connects TRBV18 to TRBJ1-1; as DNA is missing, the TRBD1 call by TCRdb cannot be tested. The CDR3 runs 14 residues. Germline CDR1 is KGHSH and CDR2 is LQKENI.

The gene calls are TRBV5-1 and TRBJ1-1. The CDR3 length is 13 residues. The germline CDR1 and CDR2 sequences are SGHRS and YFSETQ. The CDR3 region is CASSPHQNTEAFF.

The gene calls are TRBV24-1 and TRBJ2-7; checking the TCRdb D call of TRBD2 is not possible without DNA. The V gene's germline CDR1 is KGHDR and CDR2 SFDVKD. The CDR3 totals 15 residues. The CDR3 loop is CATSDLRGGSYEQYF.

V is TRBV5-4 and J is TRBJ1-4; TCRdb indicates TRBD1, and absent DNA this call remains unverified. The length of the CDR3 is 16 residues. Germline V gene lookup returns CDR1 SGHNT and CDR2 YYREEE (reference sequence). The chain's CDR3 is CASSLGSGTGLEKLFF.

The chain has TRBV23-1 and TRBJ2-3. TRBV23-1 is labeled an ORF, and its function is uncertain. The CDR3 has 12 residues. This chain's CDR3 is CASSNDEVTQYF.

CDR3 region: CSAREGTGGQQPQHF. The chain combines TRBV20-1 with TRBJ1-5; TCRdb proposes TRBD1, but this gene call is untestable without DNA. The CDR3 totals 15 residues. Germline V lookup: CDR1 DFQATT, CDR2 SNEGSKA (reference sequence).

V and J are TRBV20-1 and TRBJ1-5; TCRdb picks TRBD1, but there is no DNA to check that call. The CDR3 runs to 16 residues. Germline V gene sequence: CDR1 DFQATT, CDR2 SNEGSKA (reference sequence). The CDR3 reads CSAREGPNTGNQPQHF.

This rearrangement joins TRBV5-6 to TRBJ2-1; the D call of TRBD2 rests on TCRdb alone, since no DNA is present to check it. CDR1 is SGHDT, CDR2 YYEEEE, per germline. The CDR3 totals 16 residues. The CDR3 sequence: CASSLGARGPSGEQFF.

The chain employs TRBV5-1 and TRBJ2-2; TCRdb's assignment of TRBD1 cannot be checked, as there is no DNA. This CDR3 has 17 amino acids. The V gene's germline CDR1 is SGHRS and CDR2 YFSETQ. This chain's CDR3 is CASSLVPGTANTGELFF.

The chain has TRBV6-2 or TRBV6-3 and TRBJ2-5; the D call from TCRdb, TRBD1, cannot be confirmed without DNA. Per germline, CDR1 MNHEY and CDR2 SVGEGT. The length of the CDR3 is 15 residues. The CDR3 sequence: CASSYSTGDRETQYF.

V usage is TRBV7-2 and J usage is TRBJ1-1; TCRdb reports TRBD1, a call that lacks DNA to check it against. CDR1 and CDR2 (germline): SGHTA, FQGNSA. The CDR3 is made up of 14 amino acids. The chain's CDR3 is CASSSNRGRTEAFF. Full variable domain (outside the CDR3, taken from reference TRBV7-2 and TRBJ1-1): GAGVSQSPSNKVTEKGKDVELRCDPISGHTALYWYRQSLGQGLEFLIYFQGNSAPDKSGLPSDRFSAERTGGSVSTLTIQRTQQEDSAVYLCASSSNRGRTEAFFGQGTRLTVV.

The gene calls are TRBV20-1 and TRBJ2-3; with no DNA, the TCRdb D assignment of TRBD1 cannot be verified. From germline, CDR1 is DFQATT and CDR2 SNEGSKA (reference sequence). This CDR3 has 14 amino acids. The CDR3 sequence: CSARAGGAQDTQYF.

CDR3 sequence: CSALQGMNTEAFF. The chain uses TRBV20-1 and TRBJ1-1; the TRBD1 assignment by TCRdb is unverifiable without DNA. Germline V gives CDR1 DFQATT, CDR2 SNEGSKA (reference sequence). This CDR3 is built from 13 residues.

The chain carries TRBV28 and TRBJ2-6; TCRdb gives TRBD2 as the D gene, but with no DNA this cannot be confirmed. This CDR3 has 16 amino acids. CDR1 and CDR2 from the germline V gene are MDHEN and SYDVKM. The CDR3 is CASSSERETGANVLTF.